Below, 29 T cell receptor beta chains from the same sample are listed, as sequenced in a study of neurological immune-mediated disorders. TCRdb passed the 5' RACE reads through MiXCR, listing each CDR3 protein once. In the table there are about 40,000 distinct CDR3 sequences, 2% to 3% of which are singletons. Sequenced sample: PBMCs. These receptors came from a man aged 50 to 60 with multiple sclerosis.

This clonotype has a count of ten or more. J is TRBJ2-2 and V is TRBV2, with 7 bases fitting TRBD1. The germline CDR1 and CDR2 sequences are SNHLY and FYNNEI. After removal of 6 bases from V and 6 bases from J, the junction contained 10 bases not matched to a gene. CDR3 length: 15 residues. CDR3 in amino acids: CASRNQGVNAGELFF. The CDR3 DNA reads TGTGCCAGCAGGAACCAGGGGGTTAACGCCGGGGAGCTGTTTTTT.

This clonotype was recorded at least ten times. The chain combines TRBV6-6 with TRBJ2-5; TRBD1 is a possible D gene (5 bases). The CDR3 length is 14 residues. Deletions cut 1 base from V and 3 bases from J, with 9 bases between. Germline V gives CDR1 MNHNY, CDR2 SVGAGI (reference sequence). CDR3 loop: CASSYWAGKETQYF. In DNA, the CDR3 is TGTGCCAGCAGTTACTGGGCAGGGAAAGAGACCCAGTACTTC.

The chain has TRBV5-1 and TRBJ2-5, with a tentative D call TRBD1 (5 bases). Germline V gives CDR1 SGHRS, CDR2 YFSETQ. This CDR3 comprises 15 residues. V was cut by 5 bases and J by 5 bases, with 19 bases left in between. For the CDR3, the DNA is TGCGCCAGCAGAAATACCAGGGTGTTCCATGAGACCCAGTACTTC. It encodes CASRNTRVFHETQYF.

Ten or more counts support this clonotype. The chain combines TRBV6-6 with TRBJ1-5; the match to TRBD1 covers 10 bases. CDR1 and CDR2 from the germline V gene are MNHNY and SVGAGI (reference sequence). The CDR3 is 16 residues long. The junction had 6 bases not matched to a gene; V was cut back by 6 bases and J by 1 base. The CDR3 DNA reads TGTGCCAGCAGCCGACAGGGGGCGGCGAGCAATCAGCCCCAGCATTTT. Residues: CASSRQGAASNQPQHF.

This clonotype was counted at least ten times. The chain joins TRBV4-1 to TRBJ1-4; the D is unclear. Germline V gene lookup returns CDR1 MGHRA and CDR2 YSYEKL. This CDR3 region has 15 residues. V dropped 4 bases and J dropped 5 bases, with 14 bases sitting between them. Written as DNA, the CDR3 is TGCGCCAGCAGCCCCAGTGGGAGTTACAATGAAAAACTGTTTTTT. This codes for CASSPSGSYNEKLFF.

There are many counts of this clonotype. The chain joins TRBV25-1 to TRBJ2-7, with a tentative D call TRBD1 (5 bases). The CDR3 loop spans 13 amino acids. Deletions cut 4 bases from V and 3 bases from J, with 10 bases between. Looked up from germline, CDR1 is MGHDK and CDR2 is SYGVNS. The CDR3 loop reads CASSGAGHYEQYF. CDR3 sequence (DNA): TGTGCCAGCAGTGGGGCTGGACACTACGAGCAGTACTTC.

This clonotype was observed at least ten times. The CDR3 loop reads CASSLSRSYEQYF. DNA of the CDR3: TGTGCCAGCAGTTTAAGTCGCTCCTACGAGCAGTACTTC. The chain has TRBV28 and TRBJ2-7; no firm D call. CDR3 size: 13 residues. Germline V gene sequence: CDR1 MDHEN, CDR2 SYDVKM. The germline V and J ends were trimmed by 2 bases and 0 bases, with 5 bases remaining between them.

This clonotype was seen ten or more times. The chain uses TRBV9 and TRBJ2-3, with 8 positions matching TRBD2. The CDR3 is 16 residues long. The V gene end was trimmed by 0 bases and the J gene end by 1 base; junction bases not matched to a gene: 4. Germline loops: CDR1 SGDLS, CDR2 YYNGEE. In nucleotides, the CDR3 is TGTGCCAGCAGCGTAGTCGGGGGGGATGGCACAGATACGCAGTATTTT. This encodes CASSVVGGDGTDTQYF. Full variable domain (outside the CDR3, taken from reference TRBV9 and TRBJ2-3): DSGVTQTPKHLITATGQRVTLRCSPRSGDLSVYWYQQSLDQGLQFLIQYYNGEERAKGNILERFSAQQFPDLHSELNLSSLELGDSALYFCASSVVGGDGTDTQYFGPGTRLTVL.

At least ten counts were recorded for this clonotype. The chain links TRBV4-2 to TRBJ2-3, with TRBD2 as a possible D gene (6 bases). The V gene's germline CDR1 is LGHNA and CDR2 YNFKEQ. This CDR3 contains 18 residues. The ends were cut back, 3 bases at V and 2 bases at J, with 21 bases in the middle. The CDR3: CASSQTPSAGPYTDTQYF. DNA of the CDR3: TGTGCCAGCAGCCAGACTCCATCCGCGGGGCCCTACACAGATACGCAGTATTTT.

Ten or more counts support this clonotype. The gene calls are TRBV4-1 and TRBJ2-3, with D perhaps matching TRBD1 (6 bases). V lost 4 bases to trimming and J lost 2 bases, with 16 bases between them. CDR3 size: 16 residues. Germline V lookup: CDR1 MGHRA, CDR2 YSYEKL. The CDR3 bases are TGCGCCAGCAGCCTAGTGGCAGGGGCCAACACAGATACGCAGTATTTT. This translates into CASSLVAGANTDTQYF.

This clonotype has a count of ten or more. This chain uses TRBV11-2 with TRBJ1-6; D gene unclear. V was pared by 1 base and J by 14 bases, with 15 bases between. This CDR3 spans 14 amino acids. Looked up from germline, CDR1 is SGHAT and CDR2 is FQNNGV. The CDR3 coding sequence is TGTGCCAGCAGCTTAGGGGATGTTTTCAGAGCCCTCCACTTT. Translated: CASSLGDVFRALHF.

By share, this clonotype counts as medium-sized. This chain uses TRBV27 with TRBJ2-1; 7 nucleotides agree with TRBD1. The CDR3 sequence is 12 residues long. The J segment lost 12 bases and the V segment lost 5 bases, leaving 7 bases of the junction unmatched. Germline lookup yields CDR1 MNHEY and CDR2 SMNVEV (reference sequence). CDR3 in DNA: TGTGCCAGCAGTGGAACAGGGGAAGCGCAGTTCTTC. As protein: CASSGTGEAQFF.

This clonotype was picked up many times. This sequence joins TRBV7-2 and TRBJ1-1; D gene uncertain. There are 12 residues in the CDR3. Trimming shortened V by 1 base and J by 10 bases, and 10 bases separated the two germline ends. Germline lookup yields CDR1 SGHTA and CDR2 FQGNSA. The CDR3 loop is CASSLDLVRAFF. DNA for the CDR3: TGTGCCAGCAGCTTAGATCTAGTTAGAGCTTTCTTT.

This clonotype has a count of ten or more. The V and J genes are TRBV5-6 and TRBJ2-5; D is ambiguous. The germline gives CDR1 SGHDT, CDR2 YYEEEE. V dropped 0 bases and J dropped 5 bases, with 8 bases sitting between them. The CDR3 extends over 13 amino acids. The CDR3 is CASSLVSEETQYF. CDR3 coding DNA: TGTGCCAGCAGCTTGGTTTCGGAGGAGACCCAGTACTTC. Using reference TRBV5-6 and TRBJ2-5 for the parts outside the CDR3, the full variable domain is DAGVTQSPTHLIKTRGQQVTLRCSPKSGHDTVSWYQQALGQGPQFIFQYYEEEERQRGNFPDRFSGHQFPNYSSELNVNALLLGDSALYLCASSLVSEETQYFGPGTRLLVL.

Ten or more counts support this clonotype. V gene TRBV4-3 combines with J gene TRBJ2-3; 8 bases align to TRBD1. Germline V gene sequence: CDR1 LGHNA, CDR2 YSLEER. This CDR3 contains 16 residues. With 0 bases clipped from V and 4 bases from J, the junction kept 6 bases outside the gene matches. CDR3 region: CASSQEDRAPSDTQYF. CDR3 sequence (DNA): TGCGCCAGCAGCCAAGAGGACAGGGCCCCCTCAGATACGCAGTATTTT.

This clonotype has ten or more counts. The rearrangement links TRBV20-1 to TRBJ2-3; no reliable D call. This CDR3 region has 13 residues. CDR1 DFQATT and CDR2 SNEGSKA come from the germline V gene (reference sequence). V was trimmed by 4 bases and J by 0 bases, leaving 8 bases between them. The CDR3 DNA follows: TGCAGTGCTACCCTTACTAGCACAGATACGCAGTATTTT. The encoded protein is CSATLTSTDTQYF.

In this sample, this clonotype turned up many times. V gene TRBV27 combines with J gene TRBJ2-1; D may be TRBD2 (7 bases). V lost 3 bases and J 6 bases, leaving 18 bases between the germline ends. Per germline, CDR1 MNHEY and CDR2 SMNVEV (reference sequence). This CDR3 is 16 amino acids long. CDR3 region: CASSLAGADGGNEQFF. CDR3 sequence (DNA): TGTGCCAGCAGTTTGGCGGGGGCCGATGGGGGCAATGAGCAGTTCTTC.

This clonotype turned up a few times. The chain couples TRBV12-3 or TRBV12-4 to TRBJ1-1; 9 nucleotides match TRBD1. The V gene end was trimmed by 3 bases and the J gene end by 4 bases; junction bases not matched to a gene: 9. The CDR3 extends over 16 amino acids. DNA of the CDR3: TGTGCCAGCAGTTTCTTCTGGACAGGGGATCGCACTGAAGCTTTCTTT. Translating gives CASSFFWTGDRTEAFF.

This clonotype was found a few times. J is TRBJ2-3 and V is TRBV29-1; D is ambiguous. CDR1 is SQVTM and CDR2 is ANQGSEA in the germline V gene. V dropped 6 bases and J dropped 5 bases, with 9 bases sitting between them. The CDR3 is made up of 11 amino acids. This CDR3 is CSVAYGDTQYF. In nucleotides, the CDR3 is TGCAGCGTCGCGTACGGAGATACGCAGTATTTT.

This clonotype was observed at least ten times. A much larger clone is a single base away; this may be a read error. The chain couples TRBV7-9 to TRBJ2-5; D tentatively reads TRBD1 or TRBD2 (5 bases each). There are 14 residues in the CDR3. Trimming shortened V by 6 bases and J by 4 bases, and 15 bases separated the two germline ends. Germline values: CDR1 SEHNR, CDR2 FQNEAQ (reference sequence). CDR3 amino acids: CASRLQKGRETQYF. The CDR3 region has the DNA TGTGCCAGCAGGCTTCAAAAGGGGAGAGAGACCCAGTACTTC.

There are a few counts of this clonotype. V usage is TRBV5-1 and J usage is TRBJ2-1; TRBD1 might be the D (6 bases). The V end was cut by 4 bases, the J end by 0 bases, with 11 bases between. Germline V lookup: CDR1 SGHRS, CDR2 YFSETQ. There are 15 residues in the CDR3. The CDR3 loop reads CASSQDRASYNEQFF. CDR3 DNA sequence: TGCGCCAGCAGCCAGGACAGAGCCTCCTACAATGAGCAGTTCTTC.

This clonotype was seen many times. This chain uses TRBV7-2 with TRBJ1-2; D not certain. V was trimmed by 3 bases and J by 2 bases, leaving 7 bases between them. The germline gives CDR1 SGHTA, CDR2 FQGNSA. The CDR3 has 13 amino acids. DNA for the CDR3: TGTGCCAGCAGCTTTGACACAAACTATGGCTACACCTTC. Protein product: CASSFDTNYGYTF.

This clonotype was counted at least ten times. V and J are TRBV7-2 and TRBJ2-3; TRBD2 aligns across 14 bases. CDR3 size: 16 residues. J gave up 6 bases and V 4 bases, and 6 bases lay outside the gene matches. CDR1 is SGHTA and CDR2 is FQGNSA in the germline V gene. The CDR3 is CASSSRLAGGPDTQYF. The CDR3 region has the DNA TGTGCCAGCAGCTCGAGACTAGCGGGGGGGCCGGATACGCAGTATTTT.

Many counts were recorded for this clonotype. The rearrangement links TRBV6-5 to TRBJ1-1; 8 bases are a match to TRBD1. The length of the CDR3 is 13 residues. From germline, CDR1 is MNHEY and CDR2 SVGAGI. V shed 7 bases and J 5 bases; nucleotides not matched to a gene: 6. In nucleotides, the CDR3 is TGTGCCAGCATTAACAGGGGGGAGACTGAAGCTTTCTTT. It specifies CASINRGETEAFF.

This clonotype was detected many times. The V call is TRBV20-1, the J call TRBJ1-3, with TRBD1 as a possible D gene (6 bases). Trimming cost V 3 bases and J 4 bases, with 10 bases left between them. CDR3 size: 13 residues. Per the germline V gene, CDR1 is DFQATT and CDR2 is SNEGSKA (reference sequence). The CDR3: CSASGRGGNTIYF. The CDR3 nucleotides read TGCAGTGCTAGCGGGAGGGGGGGAAACACCATATATTTT.

At least ten counts were recorded for this clonotype. The V and J genes are TRBV20-1 and TRBJ1-1, with 9 bases fitting TRBD1. The CDR3 covers 13 residues. Germline trimming cut 6 bases from V and 1 base from J; bases unmatched to any gene: 3. Germline CDR1 DFQATT, CDR2 SNEGSKA (reference sequence). CDR3 bases: TGCAGTGCAAAGGACAGGGGGAACACTGAAGCTTTCTTT. Encoded protein: CSAKDRGNTEAFF.

At least ten counts were recorded for this clonotype. This chain links TRBV20-1 with TRBJ1-2, with D possibly being TRBD1 (5 bases). The CDR3 is 13 amino acids. The V gene's germline CDR1 is DFQATT and CDR2 SNEGSKA (reference sequence). Trimming removed 0 bases at V and 8 bases at J, with 13 bases between. The CDR3 DNA follows: TGCAGTGCTAGAGATTGGGGGTCCTACGGCTACACCTTC. This codes for CSARDWGSYGYTF.

This clonotype was detected ten times or more. The V call is TRBV20-1, the J call TRBJ1-2, with TRBD1 as a possible D gene (6 bases). CDR1 and CDR2 from the germline V gene are DFQATT and SNEGSKA (reference sequence). The CDR3 totals 14 residues. Trimming cost V 2 bases and J 0 bases, with 10 bases left between them. In nucleotides, the CDR3 is TGCAGTGCTAGACGGGACACATCTAACTATGGCTACACCTTC. This translates into CSARRDTSNYGYTF.

This clonotype was seen ten or more times. This chain uses TRBV7-8 with TRBJ2-1, with 14 bases that match TRBD2. V gave up 3 bases and J gave up 0 bases; unmatched junction bases: 4. This CDR3 has 18 residues. From germline, CDR1 is SGHVS and CDR2 FQNEAQ. The CDR3 loop is CASSFGTSGGLSYNEQFF. In nucleotides, the CDR3 is TGTGCCAGCAGCTTCGGGACTAGCGGGGGCCTCTCCTACAATGAGCAGTTCTTC.